One and the same sample provided the 25 T cell receptor beta chains below, sequenced in a study of blood T cell repertoires in COVID-19 (dated by TCRdb to 2018 to 2021). Libraries were prepared through the immunoSEQ multiplex PCR assay. What TCRdb holds here is the immuneACCESS table cut down to in-frame rearrangements. Part of the clones is not present; checked against another copy, under half of the missing clones reflect an unresolved V gene, and the others are unexplained. A total of 200,000 to 250,000 clones appear in this sample, more than 80% of them only once. The top ten constitute around 9.2% of the sample. Sequences were obtained from PBMCs or T cells enriched from blood (not recorded which). All receptors come from a man aged 35-49 years who had recovered from COVID-19.

The chain links TRBV5-6 to TRBJ2-4; perhaps TRBD1 as D (5 bases). Trimming shortened V by 1 base and J by 8 bases, and 13 bases separated the two germline ends. Germline V lookup: CDR1 SGHDT, CDR2 YYEEEE. The CDR3 has 14 residues. CDR3 DNA: TGTGCCAGCAGCTTGTTTTACAGGCAGGACATTCAGTACTTC. Residues: CASSLFYRQDIQYF.

The J gene is TRBJ1-5, the V gene TRBV19; no clear D. The CDR3 is 15 amino acids. Germline-derived CDR1 and CDR2 are LNHDA and SQIVND (reference sequence). V shed 1 base and J shed 5 bases, with 12 bases lying between them. The CDR3 DNA reads TGTGCCAGTAGTATAGCCCGGAGCGTGCATCAGCCCCAGCATTTT. It translates to CASSIARSVHQPQHF.

The chain recombines TRBV11-1 with TRBJ1-6, with D unclear. V lost 3 bases and J lost 7, with 10 bases in between. The CDR3 has 14 amino acids. Germline loops: CDR1 SGHAT, CDR2 FQDESV (reference sequence). CDR3 bases: TGTGCCAGCAGCTTCCCGGGTACGAATTCACCCCTCCACTTT. Translating it yields CASSFPGTNSPLHF.

This clone came up once. This rearrangement joins TRBV5-4 to TRBJ2-2, with TRBD2 identical over 11 bases. The CDR3 has 15 amino acids. From germline, CDR1 is SGHNT and CDR2 YYREEE (reference sequence). After removal of 3 bases from V and 8 bases from J, the junction contained 6 bases not matched to a gene. CDR3 region: CASSSASGGIGELFF. CDR3 DNA: TGTGCCAGCAGCTCGGCTAGCGGGGGGATTGGGGAGCTGTTTTTT.

The chain joins TRBV2 to TRBJ1-2, with D maybe TRBD1 (5 bases). The CDR3 extends over 14 amino acids. Germline-derived CDR1 and CDR2 are SNHLY and FYNNEI. Deletions cut 4 bases from V and 6 bases from J, with 15 bases between. The CDR3 DNA reads TGTGCCAGCAGTGGGGGGGGTTCGTCGGATGGCTACACCTTC. This gives the protein CASSGGGSSDGYTF.

This clone was observed once. The rearrangement links TRBV2 to TRBJ1-4; D may be TRBD1 (5 bases). The germline V gene has CDR1 SNHLY and CDR2 FYNNEI. The V end was cut by 6 bases, the J end by 7 bases, with 9 bases between. CDR3 size: 12 residues. The CDR3 reads CASRGRFEKLFF. CDR3 nucleotide sequence: TGTGCCAGCAGGGGGCGCTTTGAAAAACTGTTTTTT.

The chain couples TRBV3-1 (or the pseudogene TRBV3-2) to TRBJ1-1; D is ambiguous. Germline CDR1 and CDR2: LGHDT and YNNKEL (reference sequence). Trimming cost V 3 bases and J 1 base, with 12 bases left between them. The CDR3 is 15 amino acids. Here the CDR3 DNA reads TGTGCCAGCAGCCACGGGGTCAGGCCGAACACTGAAGCTTTCTTT. This codes for CASSHGVRPNTEAFF.

The J gene is TRBJ1-2, the V gene TRBV19; D may be TRBD1 (6 bases). Germline V CDR1 and CDR2: LNHDA, SQIVND (reference sequence). CDR3 length: 11 residues. Trimming took off 6 bases at V and 7 bases at J, with 9 bases between the two ends. CDR3 in DNA: TGTGCCAGTAGGATGACAGGTGGCTACACCTTC. It is translated as CASRMTGGYTF.

CDR3 residues: CASSPDRGFYEQYF. The CDR3, as DNA: TGTGCCAGCTCACCGGACAGGGGTTTCTACGAGCAGTACTTC. The chain combines TRBV18 with TRBJ2-7, with 9 bases matching TRBD1. CDR3 size: 14 residues. Germline V lookup: CDR1 KGHSH, CDR2 LQKENI. V shed 3 bases and J 3 bases; nucleotides not matched to a gene: 3.

V is TRBV28 and J is TRBJ1-2; D not resolved. CDR1 and CDR2 from the germline V gene are MDHEN and SYDVKM. V gave up 3 bases and J gave up 14 bases, with 19 bases separating them. The CDR3 length is 13 residues. In DNA form, the CDR3 reads TGTGCCAGCAGTTTTACTACTTATATGGCTAGGACCTTC. Amino acids: CASSFTTYMARTF.

V and J are TRBV29-1 and TRBJ2-7; 10 positions match TRBD1. V trimming: 6 bases; J trimming: 6 bases; junction bases outside the gene matches: 17. Germline CDR1 reads SQVTM; CDR2 reads ANQGSEA. CDR3 length: 16 amino acids. The CDR3 DNA follows: TGCAGCGTACCTAGGACAGGGGGGCCCTACGGGGGCGAGCAGTACTTC. It specifies CSVPRTGGPYGGEQYF.

The V gene is TRBV3-1 (or the pseudogene TRBV3-2), the J gene TRBJ1-3; D not resolved. CDR1 and CDR2 from the germline V gene are LGHDT and YNNKEL (reference sequence). This CDR3 is built from 11 residues. V lost 6 bases and J 5 bases, leaving 5 bases between the germline ends. CDR3 nucleotide sequence: TGTGCCAGCAGGGCCCGAAACACCATATATTTT. The encoded protein is CASRARNTIYF.

This clone was recorded only once. This chain joins TRBV6-5 and TRBJ1-1; D perhaps matches TRBD1 (5 bases). V was cut by 7 bases and J by 3 bases, with 18 bases left in between. The CDR3 totals 15 residues. The germline CDR1 and CDR2 sequences are MNHEY and SVGAGI. CDR3 loop: CASIRWGGEHTEAFF. The CDR3 region has the DNA TGTGCCAGCATACGTTGGGGGGGAGAGCACACTGAAGCTTTCTTT.

The rearrangement uses TRBV5-6 and TRBJ2-1, with 13 positions matching TRBD2. J lost 6 bases, V lost 5 bases, and 5 bases had no gene match. CDR1 is SGHDT, CDR2 YYEEEE, per germline. The CDR3 spans 15 residues. The CDR3 here is CASRPLAGGRNEQFF. The CDR3 region has the DNA TGTGCCAGCAGGCCACTAGCGGGAGGGCGCAATGAGCAGTTCTTC.

This clone showed up just once. V usage is TRBV7-6 and J usage is TRBJ2-1, with 10 positions matching TRBD2. V shed 5 bases and J 4 bases; nucleotides not matched to a gene: 11. The CDR3 loop spans 17 amino acids. Germline CDR1 and CDR2: SGHVS and FNYEAQ. The CDR3 sequence: CASSPTLPSGGYNEQFF. The DNA for the CDR3 is TGTGCCAGCAGCCCAACCCTTCCTAGCGGGGGATACAATGAGCAGTTCTTC.

This clone was detected only a few times. This rearrangement joins TRBV6-6 to TRBJ2-1; 11 nucleotides align to TRBD2. CDR3 length equals 14 residues. The V and J ends lost 6 bases and 4 bases, in that order; junction bases with no gene match: 2. Germline V gives CDR1 MNHNY, CDR2 SVGAGI (reference sequence). CDR3: CASSRLAGYNEQFF. CDR3 nucleotide sequence: TGTGCCAGCAGCCGACTAGCGGGGTACAATGAGCAGTTCTTC.

The V and J genes are TRBV19 and TRBJ1-5; perhaps TRBD1 as D (6 bases). The CDR3 totals 12 residues. V lost 9 bases to trimming and J lost 13 bases, with 19 bases between them. Germline loops: CDR1 LNHDA, CDR2 SQIVND (reference sequence). The CDR3 region has the DNA TGTGCCAGCGGGACATCTGGGCGGTTTCAGCATTTT. Translating it yields CASGTSGRFQHF. The full variable domain, with the rest looked up from reference TRBV19 and TRBJ1-5, is DGGITQSPKYLFRKEGQNVTLSCEQNLNHDAMYWYRQDPGQGLRLIYYSQIVNDFQKGDIAEGYSVSREKKESFPLTVTSAQKNPTAFYLCASGTSGRFQHFGDGTRLSIL.

The V and J genes are TRBV7-9 and TRBJ2-2; 7 nucleotides align to TRBD1. The CDR3 runs 15 residues. Germline loops: CDR1 SEHNR, CDR2 FQNEAQ (reference sequence). The junction had 3 bases not matched to a gene; V was cut back by 2 bases and J by 3 bases. CDR3 sequence reads: CASSLTGDYTGELFF. CDR3 bases: TGTGCCAGCAGCTTAACAGGGGATTACACCGGGGAGCTGTTTTTT.

This clone appeared once. V and J are TRBV7-9 and TRBJ2-5; 7 positions match TRBD2. The germline CDR1 and CDR2 sequences are SEHNR and FQNEAQ (reference sequence). This CDR3 spans 14 amino acids. With V trimmed by 5 bases and J by 7 bases, 10 bases remained unmatched. CDR3 DNA: TGTGCCAGCAGCCCCCAAGGGAGGGTCGGGACCCAGTACTTC. Translated, it gives CASSPQGRVGTQYF.

V and J are TRBV15 and TRBJ1-5; possible D gene TRBD1, 5 bases. The CDR3 length is 15 residues. The V end was cut by 0 bases, the J end by 7 bases, with 13 bases between. CDR1 is LNHNV and CDR2 is YYDKDF in the germline V gene (reference sequence). The CDR3 loop is CATSRDGRVGQPQHF. For the CDR3, the DNA is TGTGCCACCAGCAGAGACGGCAGGGTCGGGCAGCCCCAGCATTTT. Supplemented by reference TRBV15 and TRBJ1-5, the full variable domain reads DAMVIQNPRYQVTQFGKPVTLSCSQTLNHNVMYWYQQKSSQAPKLLFHYYDKDFNNEADTPDNFQSRRPNTSFCFLDIRSPGLGDTAMYLCATSRDGRVGQPQHFGDGTRLSIL.

J is TRBJ1-4 and V is TRBV19, with D possibly matching TRBD1 (5 bases). The CDR3 runs 15 residues. With 2 bases removed from V and 4 bases from J, the gap between germline ends came to 11 bases. The V gene's germline CDR1 is LNHDA and CDR2 SQIVND (reference sequence). DNA of the CDR3: TGTGCCAGTAGTATAAGCGGGGCAGTTAATGAAAAACTGTTTTTT. Amino acid sequence: CASSISGAVNEKLFF.

This clone was seen more than once but under ten times. J is TRBJ2-2 and V is TRBV5-4, with TRBD2 matching over 14 bases. V shed 3 bases, J shed 1 base, and the junction held 2 bases outside the gene matches. CDR3 length: 17 residues. The germline CDR1 and CDR2 sequences are SGHNT and YYREEE (reference sequence). The CDR3 sequence: CASSSGLAGGNTGELFF. CDR3 coding DNA: TGTGCCAGCAGCTCCGGACTAGCGGGAGGGAACACCGGGGAGCTGTTTTTT.

For this clone: This sample also contains other DNA sequences that code for the same CDR3. The chain has TRBV7-8 and TRBJ2-7, with TRBD1 matching over 7 bases. V dropped 2 bases and J dropped 0; count of bases not matched to a gene: 1. The germline CDR1 and CDR2 sequences are SGHVS and FQNEAQ. The length of the CDR3 is 14 residues. CDR3 protein: CASSLRDSSYEQYF. The CDR3 DNA reads as TGTGCCAGCAGCTTAAGGGACAGCTCCTACGAGCAGTACTTC.

In this sample, this clone turned up once. The chain employs TRBV27 and TRBJ2-7, with 7 bases identical to TRBD1. Germline V gives CDR1 MNHEY, CDR2 SMNVEV (reference sequence). The CDR3 has 14 residues. V lost 6 bases, J lost 1 base, and 6 bases stayed unmatched. The DNA for the CDR3 is TGTGCCAGCAGAAAACCGGGACAGTCCTACGAGCAGTACTTC. Its translation: CASRKPGQSYEQYF.

This rearrangement joins TRBV18 to TRBJ1-1, with D unclear. This CDR3 spans 11 amino acids. Between the trimmed V and J ends, which lost 7 bases and 8 bases, there was a span of 11 bases. Per germline, CDR1 KGHSH and CDR2 LQKENI. The CDR3: CASLAGSEAFF. In DNA, the CDR3 is TGTGCCAGCTTAGCGGGTTCAGAAGCTTTCTTT.